This record covers a single T cell receptor (beta chain). No antigen is known for it. This sample is part of a study of T cell responses to AZD1222 COVID-19 vaccine. General study findings and limits: Recipients of AZD1222 seropositive at baseline numbered only 5 to 7. Unmutated variant regions are reportedly targeted by nearly half of spike-specific TCRs. Females made up more of the donors, who were largely white British, and clonal diversity may have come out too low. Spike-spanning, vaccine-associated CD4 TCRs were dominant at 160-218 and 743-854.

V shed 4 bases and J 4 bases; nucleotides not matched to a gene: 11. This CDR3 spans 19 amino acids. The germline V gene has CDR1 SGHAT and CDR2 FQNNGV. Produced via immunoSEQ multiplex PCR; TCRdb's table is partial and in-frame only. The profile shows approximately 140,000 clones, approximately 92% of them singletons. This specimen consisted of peripheral blood, obtained 28 days after the second AZD1222 dose. This TCR was recovered from an adult who received the AZD1222 COVID-19 vaccine. This sequence joins TRBV11-2 and TRBJ2-2, with 14 bases matching TRBD2. This chain's CDR3 is CASSWDLTSGRVGTGELFF. CDR3 nucleotides: TGTGCCAGCAGCTGGGACCTGACTAGCGGGAGGGTAGGCACCGGGGAGCTGTTTTTT.